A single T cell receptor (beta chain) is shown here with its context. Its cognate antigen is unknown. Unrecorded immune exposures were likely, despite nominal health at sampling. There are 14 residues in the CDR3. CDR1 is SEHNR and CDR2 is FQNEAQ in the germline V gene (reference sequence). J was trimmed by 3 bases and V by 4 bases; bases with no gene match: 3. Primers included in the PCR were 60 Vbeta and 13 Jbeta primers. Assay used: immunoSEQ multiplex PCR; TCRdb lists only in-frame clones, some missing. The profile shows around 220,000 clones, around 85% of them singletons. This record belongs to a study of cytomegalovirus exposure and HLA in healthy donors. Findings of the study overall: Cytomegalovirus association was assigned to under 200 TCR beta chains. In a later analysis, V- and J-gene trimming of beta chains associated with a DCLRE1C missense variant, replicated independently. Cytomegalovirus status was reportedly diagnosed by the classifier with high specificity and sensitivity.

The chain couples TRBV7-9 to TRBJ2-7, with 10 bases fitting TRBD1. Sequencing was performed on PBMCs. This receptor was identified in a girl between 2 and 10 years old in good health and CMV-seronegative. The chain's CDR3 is CASSWGQGSYEQYF. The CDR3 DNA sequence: TGTGCCAGCAGCTGGGGACAGGGGAGCTACGAGCAGTACTTC.